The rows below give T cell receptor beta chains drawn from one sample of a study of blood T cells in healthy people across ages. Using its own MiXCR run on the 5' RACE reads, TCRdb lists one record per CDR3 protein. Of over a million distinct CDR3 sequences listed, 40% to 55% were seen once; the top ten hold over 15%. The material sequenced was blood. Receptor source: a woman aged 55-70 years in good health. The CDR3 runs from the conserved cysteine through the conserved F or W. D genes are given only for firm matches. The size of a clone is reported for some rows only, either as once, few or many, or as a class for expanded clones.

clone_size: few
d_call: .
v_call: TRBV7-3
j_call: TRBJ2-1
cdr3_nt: TGTGCCAGCAGCTTAGGATCTGGCGGGGCCCGGCCCAATGAGCAGTTCTTC
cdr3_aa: CASSLGSGGARPNEQFF

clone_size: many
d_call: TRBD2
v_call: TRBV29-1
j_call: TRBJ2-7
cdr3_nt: TGCAGCTTCAACAAGGGACTAGGCCAGGGCGAGCAGTACTTC
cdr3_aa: CSFNKGLGQGEQYF

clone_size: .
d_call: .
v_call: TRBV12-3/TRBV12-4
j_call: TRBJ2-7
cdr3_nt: TGTGCCAGCACCCCCGGACAGCGACTTGCCTACGAGCAGTACTTC
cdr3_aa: CASTPGQRLAYEQYF

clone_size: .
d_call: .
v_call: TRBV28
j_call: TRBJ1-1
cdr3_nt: TGTGCCAGCAGTTCCACAAGGAACACTGAAGCTTTCTTT
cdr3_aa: CASSSTRNTEAFF

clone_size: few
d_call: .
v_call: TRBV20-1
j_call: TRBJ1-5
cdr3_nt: TGCAGTGCTAGAGATCTCCGGGGACAACCAAGCAATCAGCCCCAGCATTTT
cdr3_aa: CSARDLRGQPSNQPQHF

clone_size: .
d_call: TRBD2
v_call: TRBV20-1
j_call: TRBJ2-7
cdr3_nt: TGCAGTGCGACCGGACTAGCGGGTCCCTCCTACGAGCAGTACTTC
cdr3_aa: CSATGLAGPSYEQYF

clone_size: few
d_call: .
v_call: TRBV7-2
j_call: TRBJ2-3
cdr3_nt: TGTGCCAGCAGCTTAGGCGAGTCTAGCACAGATACGCAGTATTTT
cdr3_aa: CASSLGESSTDTQYF

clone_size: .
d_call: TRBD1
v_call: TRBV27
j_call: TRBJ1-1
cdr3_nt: TGTGCCAGCAGTTTTGTAGGGGGCAGACTGAACACTGAAGCTTTCTTT
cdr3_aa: CASSFVGGRLNTEAFF

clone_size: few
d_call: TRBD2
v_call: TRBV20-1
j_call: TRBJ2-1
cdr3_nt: TGCAGTGCTTACCAGACTAGCGGGAGAAGGAATGAGCAGTTCTTC
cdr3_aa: CSAYQTSGRRNEQFF

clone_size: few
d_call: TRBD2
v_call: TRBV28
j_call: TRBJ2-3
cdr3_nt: TGTGCCAGCAGCCCTGGGGGGGGAATGAACACAGATACGCAGTATTTT
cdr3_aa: CASSPGGGMNTDTQYF

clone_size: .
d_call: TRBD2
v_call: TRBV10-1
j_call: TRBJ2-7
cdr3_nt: TGCGCCAGCAGTTCTTCTAGCGGGACCTACGAGCAGTACTTC
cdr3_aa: CASSSSSGTYEQYF

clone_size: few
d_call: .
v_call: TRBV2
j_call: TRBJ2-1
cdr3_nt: TGTGCCAGCACCCCATCGAGGGCCAATGAGCAGTTCTTC
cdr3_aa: CASTPSRANEQFF

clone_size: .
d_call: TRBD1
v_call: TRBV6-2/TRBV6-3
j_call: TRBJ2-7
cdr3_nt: TGTGCCAGCAGTTGGCATCCGGGACAGGGTCTCTACGAGCAGTACTTC
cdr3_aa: CASSWHPGQGLYEQYF

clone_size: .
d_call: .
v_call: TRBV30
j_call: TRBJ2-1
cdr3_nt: TGTGCCTGGAGTGTACTAACGAGAGAGCAGTTCTTC
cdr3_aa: CAWSVLTREQFF

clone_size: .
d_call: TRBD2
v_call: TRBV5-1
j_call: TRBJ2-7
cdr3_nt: TGCGCCAGCAGCTTGAGGGCTAGCGGACCAAGAAACACCTACGAGCAGTACTTC
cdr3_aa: CASSLRASGPRNTYEQYF

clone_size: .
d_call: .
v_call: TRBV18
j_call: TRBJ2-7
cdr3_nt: TGTGCCAGCTCACCATTTGGGGGGATTGGGTACGAGCAGTACTTC
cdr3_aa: CASSPFGGIGYEQYF

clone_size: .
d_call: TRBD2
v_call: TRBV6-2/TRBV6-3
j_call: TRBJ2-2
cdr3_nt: TGTGCCAGCAGTTATCTAGCGGGAGGGCCAGACACCGGGGAGCTGTTTTTT
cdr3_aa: CASSYLAGGPDTGELFF

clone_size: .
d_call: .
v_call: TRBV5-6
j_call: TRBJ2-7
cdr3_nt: TGTGCCAGCAGGCCCGGAGACGATTCCTACGAGCAGTACTTC
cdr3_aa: CASRPGDDSYEQYF

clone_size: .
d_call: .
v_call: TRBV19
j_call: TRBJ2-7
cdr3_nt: TGTGCCAGTAGTATAAGTGGTTCTGAGGGCTCCACCTACGAGCAGTACTTC
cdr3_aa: CASSISGSEGSTYEQYF

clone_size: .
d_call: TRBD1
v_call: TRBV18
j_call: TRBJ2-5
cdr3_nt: TGTGCCAGCTCACAGCAGACAGGGGGCCTTGAGACCCAGTACTTC
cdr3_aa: CASSQQTGGLETQYF

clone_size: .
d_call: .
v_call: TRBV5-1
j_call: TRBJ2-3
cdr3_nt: TGCGCCAGCAGCTTGGACGGGAGCTCCCCCTCTTCCACAGATACGCAGTATTTT
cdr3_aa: CASSLDGSSPSSTDTQYF

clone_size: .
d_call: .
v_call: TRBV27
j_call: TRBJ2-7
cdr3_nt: TGTGCCAGCAGGGCCAGGGCTACATCCTACGAGCAGTACTTC
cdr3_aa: CASRARATSYEQYF

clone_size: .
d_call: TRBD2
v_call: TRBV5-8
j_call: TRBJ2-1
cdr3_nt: TGTGCCAGCAGCGCGTCAACTAGCGGACTCACCTACAATGAGCTGTTCTTC
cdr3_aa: CASSASTSGLTYNELFF

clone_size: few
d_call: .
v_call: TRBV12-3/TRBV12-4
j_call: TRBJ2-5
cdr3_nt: TGTGCCAGCAGTTTAGATACAGGTGAGCAGTACTTC
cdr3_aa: CASSLDTGEQYF

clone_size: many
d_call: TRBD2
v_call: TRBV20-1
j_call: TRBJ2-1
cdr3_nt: TGCAGTGCTAGCCCCGGGACTAGCGGGAGGGCCTACAATGAGCAGTTCTTC
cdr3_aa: CSASPGTSGRAYNEQFF

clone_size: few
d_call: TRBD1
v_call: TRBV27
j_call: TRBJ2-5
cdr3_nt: TGTGCCAGCAGTGCACAGGGGGCTCCCCTTCAAGAGACCCAGTACTTC
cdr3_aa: CASSAQGAPLQETQYF

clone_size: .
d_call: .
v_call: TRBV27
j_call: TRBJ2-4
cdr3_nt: TGTGCCAGCAGTTTTGGGCAGTCCAATGAGCAGTACTTC
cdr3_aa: CASSFGQSNEQYF

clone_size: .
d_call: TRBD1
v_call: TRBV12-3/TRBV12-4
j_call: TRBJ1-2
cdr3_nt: TGTGCCAGCAGTTTCGGACAGGGGTGGAACTATGGCTACACCTTC
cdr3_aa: CASSFGQGWNYGYTF

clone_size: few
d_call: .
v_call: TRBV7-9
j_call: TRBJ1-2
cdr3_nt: TGTGCCAGCAGCCCCGCGGGCAGCTATAACTATGGCTACACCTTC
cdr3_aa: CASSPAGSYNYGYTF

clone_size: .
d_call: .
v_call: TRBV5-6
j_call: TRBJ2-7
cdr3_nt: TGTGCCAGCAGCCCCAGCACAGGGCATGGGAAGCAGTACTTC
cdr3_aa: CASSPSTGHGKQYF

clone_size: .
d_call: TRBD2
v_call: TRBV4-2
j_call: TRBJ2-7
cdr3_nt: TGTGCCAGCAGCCAAGGAACTAGCGGGGGGTACGAGCAGTACTTC
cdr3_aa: CASSQGTSGGYEQYF

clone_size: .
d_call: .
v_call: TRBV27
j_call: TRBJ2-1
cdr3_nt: TGTGCCAGCAGTTTATCCAGCGACAATGAGCAGTTCTTC
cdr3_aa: CASSLSSDNEQFF

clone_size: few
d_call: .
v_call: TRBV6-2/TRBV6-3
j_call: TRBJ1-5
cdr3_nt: TGTGCCAGCAGTTTTGACCCCAATCAGCCCCAGCATTTT
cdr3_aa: CASSFDPNQPQHF

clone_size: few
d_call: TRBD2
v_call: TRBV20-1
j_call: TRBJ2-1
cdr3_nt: TGCAGTGCTAGCGGGAGGCACTACAATGAGCAGTTCTTC
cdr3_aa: CSASGRHYNEQFF

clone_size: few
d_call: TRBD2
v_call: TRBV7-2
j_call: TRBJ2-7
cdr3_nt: TGTGCCAGCAGCTTCTTAGCGGGACGTTACGAGCAGTACTTC
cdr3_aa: CASSFLAGRYEQYF

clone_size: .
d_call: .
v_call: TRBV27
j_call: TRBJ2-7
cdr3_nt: TGTGCCAGCAGATCTATGGACAACTCCTACGAGCAGTACTTC
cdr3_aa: CASRSMDNSYEQYF

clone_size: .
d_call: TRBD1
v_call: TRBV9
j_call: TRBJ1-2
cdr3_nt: TGTGCCAGCAGCACTGGACAGGGATGGAACTATGGCTACACCTTC
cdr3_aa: CASSTGQGWNYGYTF

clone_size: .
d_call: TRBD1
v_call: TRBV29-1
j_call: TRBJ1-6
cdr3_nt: TGCAGCGTCGCAGCGGGACAGGGGAATTCACCCCTCCACTTT
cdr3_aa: CSVAAGQGNSPLHF

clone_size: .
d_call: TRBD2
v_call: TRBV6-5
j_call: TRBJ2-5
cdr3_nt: TGTGCCAGCAGTTCCAGCGGGAGCCTCCAAGAGTCCCAGTACTTC
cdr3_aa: CASSSSGSLQESQYF

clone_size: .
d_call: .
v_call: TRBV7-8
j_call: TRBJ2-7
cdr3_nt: TGTGCCAGCAGCCCAAGGTCCGCAGGGGGAGGTCAGGAGCAGTACTTC
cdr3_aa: CASSPRSAGGGQEQYF

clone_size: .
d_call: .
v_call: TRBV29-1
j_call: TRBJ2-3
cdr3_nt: TGCAGCGTTGACGGAACTAGGGGGGGTGTCGATACGCAGTATTTT
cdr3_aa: CSVDGTRGGVDTQYF

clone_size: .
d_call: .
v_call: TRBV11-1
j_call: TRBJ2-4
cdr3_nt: TGTGCCAGCAGCTCCGAGGGTCACACAGCCAAAAACATTCAGTACTTC
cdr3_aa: CASSSEGHTAKNIQYF

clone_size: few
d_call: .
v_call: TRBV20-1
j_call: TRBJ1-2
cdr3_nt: TGCAGTGCTCTAGAGCTTTCTAACTATGGCTACACCTTC
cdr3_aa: CSALELSNYGYTF